This TCR beta chain was recorded in a study of blood T cell repertoires in COVID-19. Across the whole study: Acute and convalescent COVID-19 samples came from the United States, Italy and Spain. From T cells, B-cell-depleted T cells, or PBMCs came the material, which was cDNA or gDNA.

Germline CDR1 is LNHDA and CDR2 is SQIVND (reference sequence). Trimming took off 4 bases at V and 0 bases at J, with 15 bases between the two ends. CDR3 length equals 16 residues. In the authors' workflow: Using reference gene primer amplification, nucleated cell counts were estimated. Measured with immunoSEQ multiplex PCR; TCRdb has only the in-frame clones, and not every one. V, J and clone size are taken as reported in that table, and D and trimming were inferred from the DNA itself. This table has fewer than 350,000 clones, about 89% appearing once. Assignments of participants to cohorts depended upon their own reported clinical history.

The sequence came from a man between 60 and 70 years old who had recovered from COVID-19. This chain connects TRBV19 to TRBJ1-1; D perhaps matches TRBD1 (5 bases). The sample taken for sequencing was PBMCs or T cells enriched from blood (not recorded which). The CDR3 sequence: CASSRRQGHLNTEAFF. In nucleotides, the CDR3 is TGTGCCAGTAGTAGACGTCAAGGACACCTGAACACTGAAGCTTTCTTT.